A selection of T cell receptor beta chains follows, all from one sample in a study of blood T cells in healthy people across ages. TCRdb used MiXCR to reprocess the 5' RACE reads, holding one entry per CDR3 protein. In the table there are about 700,000 distinct CDR3 sequences, about a third of which are singletons. The source material was blood. The receptors derive from an elderly woman in good health. Each CDR3 is given with its conserved first and last residue. The D gene is left open where the match is weak. Expanded clones get a size class; other rows say once, few or many, or leave the size out.

j_call d_call v_call clone_size cdr3_aa cdr3_nt
TRBJ2-1 TRBD1 TRBV25-1 many CASSGLTGVAYNEQFF TGTGCCAGCAGTGGGCTAACAGGGGTGGCCTACAATGAGCAGTTCTTC
TRBJ2-7 TRBD1 TRBV7-9 few CASSSQGVSYEQYF TGTGCCAGCAGTTCACAGGGGGTTTCCTACGAGCAGTACTTC
TRBJ1-2 . TRBV20-1 . CSARGPGGKLSGYTF TGCAGTGCTAGAGGACCGGGGGGCAAGTTGAGTGGCTACACCTTC
TRBJ2-3 . TRBV7-8 . CASSLSGGSNQPQYF TGTGCCAGCAGCTTATCCGGGGGATCGAATCAGCCCCAGTATTTT
TRBJ2-7 TRBD2 TRBV5-1 many CASSSGTSGYEQYF TGCGCCAGCAGCTCGGGGACTAGCGGCTACGAGCAGTACTTC
TRBJ1-5 . TRBV27 many CASSRDRFSNQPQHF TGTGCCAGCAGCCGCGACAGATTTAGCAATCAGCCCCAGCATTTT
TRBJ1-2 . TRBV5-1 many CASSQTPNYGYTF TGCGCCAGCAGCCAGACACCTAACTATGGCTACACCTTC
TRBJ2-5 . TRBV13 many CASSSGRDQYF TGTGCCAGCAGCTCAGGAAGAGACCAGTACTTC
TRBJ1-1 . TRBV20-1 . CSARKRHGGLNTEAFF TGCAGTGCTAGAAAGAGGCATGGAGGTTTAAACACTGAAGCTTTCTTT
TRBJ2-7 . TRBV3-1 . CASSRNAADRSNEQYF TGTGCCAGCAGCCGTAACGCCGCTGACAGGAGTAACGAGCAGTACTTC
TRBJ2-3 TRBD1 TRBV7-3 many CASSFRTGGRTDTQYF TGTGCCAGCAGCTTCCGGACAGGGGGCCGCACAGATACGCAGTATTTT
TRBJ2-7 TRBD1 TRBV2 few CASIDRDSPYEQYF TGTGCCAGCATTGACAGGGATTCACCCTACGAGCAGTACTTC
TRBJ2-7 . TRBV20-1 . CSARFTDEQYF TGCAGTGCTAGATTCACCGACGAGCAGTACTTC
TRBJ2-3 TRBD2 TRBV7-8 many CASSLATSGGIDTQYF TGTGCCAGCAGCTTAGCGACTAGCGGGGGAATAGATACGCAGTATTTT
TRBJ1-5 . TRBV20-1 . CSASSGRGGFGQPQHF TGCAGTGCTAGTAGCGGACGAGGGGGTTTCGGGCAGCCCCAGCATTTT
TRBJ2-3 . TRBV12-3/TRBV12-4 . CASSLASGGVRADTQYF TGTGCCAGCAGTTTAGCCTCCGGGGGCGTGCGGGCAGATACGCAGTATTTT